The 26 T cell receptor beta chains listed next were all sequenced from one sample in a study of human T cells and chemical hapten exposure. Time point denoted: pre-sensitization, week 0. As for treatment: therapeutic diphenylcyclopropenone sensitization with weekly scalp DPC. Each CDR3 protein is one row after TCRdb ran MiXCR on the RACE reads. The table has roughly 81,000 distinct CDR3 sequences, about 8% seen once. The sequencing here drew on whole blood, taken in connection with sensitization to the hapten diphenylcyclopropenone (DPC). Receptor source: a middle-aged man with alopecia areata. Some clones in this sample may be carry-over from other donors' samples.

The V gene is TRBV7-9, the J gene TRBJ2-6; D is unresolved. Germline-derived CDR1 and CDR2 are SEHNR and FQNEAQ (reference sequence). The CDR3 covers 16 residues. Trimming pared 1 base from V and 0 bases from J, leaving 7 bases between. DNA of the CDR3: TGTGCCAGCAGCTTAGTATCGGCCTCTGGGGCCAACGTCCTGACTTTC. Translated, it gives CASSLVSASGANVLTF.

The chain couples TRBV20-1 to TRBJ2-3, with D possibly TRBD1 on 6 matching bases. There are 14 residues in the CDR3. CDR1 and CDR2 from the germline V gene are DFQATT and SNEGSKA (reference sequence). CDR3 nucleotide sequence: TGCAGCCTCTCAACAGGGCAGGTGGCAGATACGCAGTATTTT. Translation gives CSLSTGQVADTQYF.

This clonotype has at least ten counts. The rearrangement uses TRBV20-1 and TRBJ1-1; no definite D call. Looked up from germline, CDR1 is DFQATT and CDR2 is SNEGSKA (reference sequence). V lost 7 bases, J lost 1 base, and 10 bases lay in between. The CDR3 has 12 amino acids. This CDR3 is CSGSRENTEAFF. As DNA, the CDR3 is TGCAGTGGAAGTAGGGAGAACACTGAAGCTTTCTTT.

Ten or more counts support this clonotype. This chain links TRBV19 with TRBJ1-5; D may be TRBD1 (5 bases). The CDR3 extends over 14 amino acids. Trimming left V 3 bases short and J 9 bases short, with 15 bases between. Germline assignment: CDR1 LNHDA and CDR2 SQIVND (reference sequence). Here the CDR3 reads CASSIGRGGGPQHF. Written as DNA, the CDR3 is TGTGCCAGTAGTATCGGACGGGGTGGGGGGCCCCAGCATTTT. Using reference TRBV19 and TRBJ1-5 for the parts outside the CDR3, the full variable domain is DGGITQSPKYLFRKEGQNVTLSCEQNLNHDAMYWYRQDPGQGLRLIYYSQIVNDFQKGDIAEGYSVSREKKESFPLTVTSAQKNPTAFYLCASSIGRGGGPQHFGDGTRLSIL.

The CDR3 spells CASSVGQDNSPLHF. The CDR3 DNA is TGTGCCAGCAGCGTAGGACAGGATAATTCACCCCTCCACTTT. This rearrangement joins TRBV9 to TRBJ1-6, with a possible D match to TRBD1 (6 bases). Per the germline V gene, CDR1 is SGDLS and CDR2 is YYNGEE. The CDR3 loop spans 14 amino acids. V was cut by 0 bases and J by 5 bases, with 6 bases left in between.

This clonotype was detected ten times or more. The V call is TRBV7-9, the J call TRBJ1-4; 8 positions match TRBD1. The CDR3 has 17 residues. The J segment lost 7 bases and the V segment lost 5 bases, leaving 15 bases of the junction unmatched. CDR1 and CDR2 from the germline V gene are SEHNR and FQNEAQ (reference sequence). CDR3 loop: CASSTSRTGRYIEKLFF. The CDR3 DNA reads TGTGCCAGCAGCACCTCTCGGACAGGGCGCTATATTGAAAAACTGTTTTTT.

In its sample, this clonotype was seen a few times. The V call is TRBV9, the J call TRBJ2-5; the D gene could be TRBD1 or TRBD2 (5 bases each). Trimming pared 3 bases from V and 2 bases from J, leaving 8 bases between. This CDR3 is built from 13 residues. The germline gives CDR1 SGDLS, CDR2 YYNGEE. CDR3: CASSAGPQETQYF. The CDR3 bases are TGTGCCAGCAGCGCGGGACCGCAAGAGACCCAGTACTTC.

This clonotype has just a few counts. The chain links TRBV7-9 to TRBJ2-6; TRBD1 is a possible D gene (6 bases). The CDR3 length is 12 residues. Germline-derived CDR1 and CDR2 are SEHNR and FQNEAQ (reference sequence). V lost 5 bases and J lost 16, with 15 bases in between. The CDR3 nucleotides read TGTGCCAGCAGCCCCCGGACAGTTCTTCTGACTTTC. Translated, it gives CASSPRTVLLTF.

This clonotype occurred a few times. Here the CDR3 reads CASSQDGNREETQYF. The CDR3 bases are TGTGCCAGCAGCCAGGACGGGAATAGGGAAGAGACCCAGTACTTC. The chain couples TRBV3-1 to TRBJ2-5, with D perhaps matching TRBD2 (5 bases). The CDR3 is 15 amino acids. V shed 3 bases and J shed 3 bases, with 14 bases lying between them. CDR1 is LGHDT and CDR2 is YNNKEL in the germline V gene (reference sequence).

This rearrangement joins TRBV5-1 to TRBJ1-5; tentative D call: TRBD1 (6 bases). Trimming pared 2 bases from V and 1 base from J, leaving 10 bases between. CDR1 is SGHRS, CDR2 YFSETQ, per germline. This CDR3 comprises 15 residues. CDR3 in DNA: TGCGCCAGCAGCTTTGGGGGCGCGAGCAATCAGCCCCAGCATTTT. It codes for CASSFGGASNQPQHF.

At least ten counts were recorded for this clonotype. The J gene is TRBJ2-3, the V gene TRBV20-1, with TRBD2 matching over 14 bases. V trimming: 3 bases; J trimming: 3 bases; junction bases outside the gene matches: 8. The V gene's germline CDR1 is DFQATT and CDR2 SNEGSKA (reference sequence). The CDR3 extends over 17 amino acids. The CDR3 reads CSASAPGLAGATDTQYF. CDR3 coding DNA: TGCAGTGCTAGTGCACCGGGACTAGCGGGAGCTACAGATACGCAGTATTTT.

Many counts were recorded for this clonotype. V and J are TRBV9 and TRBJ1-1, with 9 bases matching TRBD1. The CDR3 runs to 17 residues. V lost 4 bases to trimming and J lost 0 bases; unmatched junction nucleotides: 10. Germline V lookup: CDR1 SGDLS, CDR2 YYNGEE. CDR3 protein: CASSPRGGQGLNTEAFF. The CDR3 nucleotides read TGTGCCAGCAGCCCCAGGGGGGGACAGGGATTGAACACTGAAGCTTTCTTT. The full variable domain, in which reference TRBV9 and TRBJ1-1 provide the parts outside the CDR3, is DSGVTQTPKHLITATGQRVTLRCSPRSGDLSVYWYQQSLDQGLQFLIQYYNGEERAKGNILERFSAQQFPDLHSELNLSSLELGDSALYFCASSPRGGQGLNTEAFFGQGTRLTVV.

This clonotype was detected only a few times. This chain uses TRBV29-1 with TRBJ1-1; TRBD1 might be the D (5 bases). Trimming took off 3 bases at V and 5 bases at J, with 16 bases between the two ends. Germline values: CDR1 SQVTM, CDR2 ANQGSEA. This CDR3 contains 14 residues. The CDR3: CSVERSRVGTEAFF. The CDR3 DNA reads as TGCAGCGTTGAGCGGAGCAGGGTAGGGACTGAAGCTTTCTTT.

V gene TRBV6-2 or TRBV6-3 combines with J gene TRBJ2-1, with TRBD1 as a possible D gene (6 bases). This CDR3 comprises 14 residues. Per the germline V gene, CDR1 is MNHEY and CDR2 is SVGEGT. Deletions cut 2 bases from V and 9 bases from J, with 14 bases between. CDR3 amino acids: CASSYLGAWGEQFF. The CDR3 nucleotides read TGTGCCAGCAGTTACCTGGGGGCCTGGGGTGAGCAGTTCTTC.

This clonotype was seen a handful of times. The chain is built from TRBV2 and TRBJ2-1, with TRBD1 as a possible D gene (5 bases). This CDR3 comprises 13 residues. CDR1 and CDR2 from the germline V gene are SNHLY and FYNNEI. The V and J ends lost 10 bases and 10 bases respectively, with 20 bases between them. In DNA form, the CDR3 reads TGTGCCATGTCAAATCAGGGATTCAAGGAGCAGTTCTTC. Translating gives CAMSNQGFKEQFF.

This clonotype came up a few times. The chain recombines TRBV20-1 with TRBJ2-3, with a weak D call TRBD2 (6 bases). V lost 6 bases and J 1 base, leaving 14 bases between the germline ends. Germline CDR1 and CDR2: DFQATT and SNEGSKA (reference sequence). This CDR3 has 14 amino acids. In DNA form, the CDR3 reads TGCAGTGCCCCCACCGGGACTGGCACAGATACGCAGTATTTT. Translating gives CSAPTGTGTDTQYF.

The rearrangement joins TRBV6-2 or TRBV6-3 to TRBJ2-7; 15 nucleotides agree with TRBD2. Per the germline V gene, CDR1 is MNHEY and CDR2 is SVGEGT. With V trimmed by 5 bases and J by 6 bases, 5 bases remained unmatched. The CDR3 extends over 15 amino acids. The CDR3 loop is CASSGGLAGGREQYV. CDR3 nucleotides: TGTGCCAGCAGTGGAGGACTAGCGGGAGGGCGCGAGCAGTACGTC.

This clonotype appeared a few times. CDR3 sequence: CASSQVRMERSYNEQFF. CDR3 in DNA: TGCGCCAGCAGCCAAGTCCGGATGGAGCGATCCTACAATGAGCAGTTCTTC. This rearrangement joins TRBV4-1 to TRBJ2-1, with D uncertain. V was pared by 1 base and J by 1 base, with 14 bases between. The V gene's germline CDR1 is MGHRA and CDR2 YSYEKL. The CDR3 length is 17 residues.

This clonotype appeared a few times. The chain recombines TRBV6-2 or TRBV6-3 with TRBJ2-6; tentatively, D is TRBD2 (5 bases). Trimming left V 8 bases short and J 0 bases short, with 11 bases between. In germline, CDR1 is MNHEY, CDR2 SVGEGT. CDR3 length: 15 amino acids. This chain's CDR3 is CASAFGSSGANVLTF. The CDR3 bases are TGTGCCAGCGCGTTTGGGAGCTCTGGGGCCAACGTCCTGACTTTC.

This clonotype was seen many times. The chain has TRBV24-1 and TRBJ1-5; no clear D gene. V was trimmed by 5 bases and J by 0 bases, leaving 4 bases between them. The CDR3 is made up of 13 amino acids. The germline gives CDR1 KGHDR, CDR2 SFDVKD. The CDR3 nucleotides are TGTGCCACCAGTGGGGATAGCAATCAGCCCCAGCATTTT. Translated: CATSGDSNQPQHF.

This chain links TRBV6-1 with TRBJ1-1, with TRBD1 matching over 8 bases. The length of the CDR3 is 13 residues. The junction had 4 bases not matched to a gene; V was cut back by 6 bases and J by 4 bases. Germline assignment: CDR1 MNHNS and CDR2 SASEGT. The CDR3 nucleotides are TGTGCCAGCAGGGACAGGGCGTTCACTGAAGCTTTCTTT. Encoded protein: CASRDRAFTEAFF.

In its sample, this clonotype was seen many times. This chain uses TRBV28 with TRBJ1-2; D might be TRBD1 (6 bases). The V gene lost 5 bases and the J gene lost 4 bases, with 20 bases spanning the gap. The CDR3 is made up of 16 amino acids. Germline V gene data show CDR1 as MDHEN and CDR2 as SYDVKM. Written as DNA, the CDR3 is TGTGCCAGCAGTACCCCAGTTGGGGGGGGCCGCTATGGCTACACCTTC. It encodes CASSTPVGGGRYGYTF.

This clonotype was recorded a few times. This chain uses TRBV7-2 with TRBJ2-7; D perhaps matches TRBD2 (6 bases). V lost 5 bases to trimming and J lost 3 bases, with 8 bases between them. CDR3 size: 12 residues. Germline CDR1 SGHTA, CDR2 FQGNSA. The CDR3, as DNA: TGTGCCAGCAGCGGGGGGTTCTACGAGCAGTACTTC. Translating it yields CASSGGFYEQYF. Full variable domain (remainder filled in from reference TRBV7-2 and TRBJ2-7): GAGVSQSPSNKVTEKGKDVELRCDPISGHTALYWYRQSLGQGLEFLIYFQGNSAPDKSGLPSDRFSAERTGGSVSTLTIQRTQQEDSAVYLCASSGGFYEQYFGPGTRLTVT.

The sample holds many counts of this clonotype. This chain links TRBV19 with TRBJ1-1; the D gene is possibly TRBD1 (6 bases). From germline, CDR1 is LNHDA and CDR2 SQIVND (reference sequence). Trimming left V 9 bases short and J 7 bases short, with 24 bases between. This CDR3 region has 15 residues. The CDR3 reads CASLLGGRFSDEAFF. CDR3 nucleotides: TGTGCCAGCCTCCTCGGGGGGCGCTTTAGTGATGAAGCTTTCTTT.

In its sample, this clonotype was seen a few times. The chain combines TRBV5-1 with TRBJ2-1, with no clear D. The CDR3 is made up of 13 amino acids. The germline gives CDR1 SGHRS, CDR2 YFSETQ. Trimming removed 4 bases at V and 5 bases at J, with 10 bases between. DNA of the CDR3: TGCGCCAGCAGCACCGACCGACACAATGAGCAGTTCTTC. Amino acid sequence: CASSTDRHNEQFF.

In its sample, this clonotype was seen many times. V is TRBV28 and J is TRBJ1-2; D remains unclear. Germline CDR1 is MDHEN and CDR2 is SYDVKM. The CDR3 is 15 residues long. V lost 4 bases, J lost 8 bases, and 20 bases lay in between. The CDR3 loop is CASSWMGGRRKGYTF. The CDR3 region has the DNA TGTGCCAGCAGTTGGATGGGCGGGAGAAGAAAGGGCTACACCTTC.